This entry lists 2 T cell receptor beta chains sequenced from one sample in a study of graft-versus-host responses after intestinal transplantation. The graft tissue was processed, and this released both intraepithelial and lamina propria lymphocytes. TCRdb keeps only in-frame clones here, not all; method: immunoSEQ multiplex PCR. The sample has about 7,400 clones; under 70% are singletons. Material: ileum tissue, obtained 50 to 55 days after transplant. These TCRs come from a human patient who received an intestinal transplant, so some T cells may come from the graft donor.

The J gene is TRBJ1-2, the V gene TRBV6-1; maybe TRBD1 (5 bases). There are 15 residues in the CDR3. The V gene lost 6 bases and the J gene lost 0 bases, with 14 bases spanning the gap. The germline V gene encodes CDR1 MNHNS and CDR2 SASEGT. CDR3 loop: CASSKGRNTNYGYTF. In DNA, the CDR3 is TGTGCCAGCAGCAAGGGGCGGAATACTAACTATGGCTACACCTTC.

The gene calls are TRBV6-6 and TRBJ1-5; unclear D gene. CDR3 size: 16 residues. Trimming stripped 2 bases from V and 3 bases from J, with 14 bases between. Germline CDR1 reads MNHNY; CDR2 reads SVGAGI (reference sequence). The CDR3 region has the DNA TGTGCCAGCAGTTACGTTCGGGGAAACCCCAATCAGCCCCAGCATTTT. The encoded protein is CASSYVRGNPNQPQHF.